The 14 T cell receptor beta chains presented below share a single source sample, sequenced in a study of CD8 T cells in ankylosing spondylitis (dated by TCRdb to the late 2010s). Library generation was performed with 5' RACE. The run used an Illumina HiSeq 2500. TCRdb applied fastp at Q25 and MiXCR to the public reads, then kept only in-frame beta chains. Merged by CDR3 protein, the rows form single entries marked with the most common genes and DNA. Counted in this sample were approximately 220,000 distinct CDR3 sequences; roughly 25% of them appeared once. The ten most abundant clones make up 5% to 8% of the sample. Sequencing used blood, either unsorted or a sorted T cell fraction (not recorded which). All receptors come from a male donor with ankylosing spondylitis or in good health (not recorded which).

This clonotype was recorded many times. Germline and junction disagree at one end, which may indicate a read error. The chain links TRBV7-7 to TRBJ2-1; TRBD2 matches at 7 bases. This CDR3 spans 14 amino acids. From germline, CDR1 is SSHAT and CDR2 FNYEAQ (reference sequence). CDR3 coding DNA: TGTGCTAGCAGCTTAGCGCTGACTAGCACTGAGCAGTTCTTC. This sequence encodes CASSLALTSTEQFF. The whole variable domain, remainder taken from reference TRBV7-7 and TRBJ2-1, is GAGVSQSPRYKVTKRGQDVTLRCDPISSHATLYWYQQALGQGPEFLTYFNYEAQPDKSGLPSDRFSAERPEGSISTLTIQRTEQRDSAMYRCASSLALTSTEQFFGPGTRLTVL.

The rearrangement links TRBV12-3 or TRBV12-4 to TRBJ2-7; maybe TRBD1 (6 bases). The CDR3 has 14 residues. V was shortened by 4 bases and J by 6 bases, with 16 bases between the two germline ends. In DNA form, the CDR3 reads TGTGCCAGCAGTTCACAGGGACCTCTGGGCGAGCAGTACTTC. It codes for CASSSQGPLGEQYF.

Notes on this clonotype: This clone may be a read error of a much larger clone one base away. The rearrangement uses TRBV20-1 and TRBJ2-1; 7 nucleotides match TRBD2. Germline V gene data show CDR1 as DFQATT and CDR2 as SNEGSKA (reference sequence). Losses at the gene ends were 2 bases for V and 10 bases for J; bases not matched to a gene: 14. The CDR3 runs to 15 residues. CDR3: CSARTARGIRDEQFF. The CDR3 DNA sequence: TGCAGTGCTAGAACCGCGCGGGGGATACGGGACGAGCAGTTCTTC.

The chain carries TRBV29-1 and TRBJ1-1; 10 bases are shared with TRBD1. The length of the CDR3 is 12 residues. CDR1 SQVTM and CDR2 ANQGSEA come from the germline V gene. J was trimmed by 6 bases and V by 6 bases; bases with no gene match: 4. The CDR3: CSVGQGISEAFF. CDR3 nucleotides: TGCAGCGTGGGACAGGGGATTTCTGAAGCTTTCTTT.

This chain links TRBV6-1 with TRBJ2-2; perhaps TRBD2 as D (7 bases). The V gene lost 7 bases and the J gene lost 4 bases, with 16 bases spanning the gap. CDR1 and CDR2 (germline): MNHNS, SASEGT. The CDR3 length is 15 residues. The CDR3 DNA reads TGTGCCAGCAACATGGGGGGGGCAGGCACCGGGGAGCTGTTTTTT. Translation: CASNMGGAGTGELFF.

There are a few counts of this clonotype. CDR3 amino acids: CASSLAGARADTQYF. DNA of the CDR3: TGTGCCAGCAGCTTAGCTGGGGCCAGGGCGGATACGCAGTATTTT. V usage is TRBV7-2 and J usage is TRBJ2-3; D is possibly TRBD1 (5 bases). Trimming removed 0 bases at V and 6 bases at J, with 13 bases between. The CDR3 is 15 residues long. Germline values: CDR1 SGHTA, CDR2 FQGNSA. Complete variable domain (other parts from reference TRBV7-2 and TRBJ2-3): GAGVSQSPSNKVTEKGKDVELRCDPISGHTALYWYRQSLGQGLEFLIYFQGNSAPDKSGLPSDRFSAERTGGSVSTLTIQRTQQEDSAVYLCASSLAGARADTQYFGPGTRLTVL.

On this clonotype: The junction departs from the called germline gene at one end, perhaps through a read error. The chain combines TRBV12-3 or TRBV12-4 with TRBJ2-3, with 7 bases lining up with TRBD2. The CDR3 is 14 residues long. The CDR3 here is CASSLAELYDTQYF. For the CDR3, the DNA is TGTGCCAGCAGTCTAGCGGAACTCTACGATACGCAGTATTTT.

This clonotype came up a few times. This chain uses TRBV14 with TRBJ2-3; D unresolved. The length of the CDR3 is 14 residues. Trimming pared 4 bases from V and 1 base from J, leaving 9 bases between. Germline V gives CDR1 SGHDN, CDR2 FVKESK. DNA of the CDR3: TGTGCCAGCAGCCGTCTGGTCCGCACAGATACGCAGTATTTT. Translated: CASSRLVRTDTQYF.

This clonotype was picked up many times. The genes are TRBV28 and TRBJ2-5; the match to TRBD1 covers 9 bases. The germline V gene encodes CDR1 MDHEN and CDR2 SYDVKM. V lost 4 bases, J lost 5 bases, and 2 bases stayed unmatched. CDR3 length: 13 residues. CDR3 in DNA: TGTGCCAGCAGTTCCGGACAGGGGGAGACCCAGTACTTC. It encodes CASSSGQGETQYF.

In its sample, this clonotype was seen a few times. The J gene is TRBJ2-1, the V gene TRBV24-1; 8 positions agree with TRBD1. This CDR3 spans 13 amino acids. Germline loops: CDR1 KGHDR, CDR2 SFDVKD. Trimming cost V 4 bases and J 15 bases; bases outside gene matches: 10. CDR3 amino acids: CATSEYPGGILFF. The DNA for the CDR3 is TGTGCCACCAGTGAGTATCCAGGGGGCATATTGTTCTTC.

This clonotype was found many times. The chain is built from TRBV5-1 and TRBJ2-1, with 7 positions matching TRBD1. Germline V gene data show CDR1 as SGHRS and CDR2 as YFSETQ. This CDR3 is 15 amino acids long. Trimming at V came to 3 bases and at J to 6 bases, leaving 9 bases not matched to a gene. The CDR3 loop is CASSSGTERFNEQFF. The CDR3 region has the DNA TGCGCCAGCAGCTCCGGGACAGAAAGATTCAATGAGCAGTTCTTC.

This clonotype was counted many times. The rearrangement links TRBV29-1 to TRBJ2-5, with 7 bases identical to TRBD2. V was pared by 7 bases and J by 3 bases, with 8 bases of the junction left unmatched. The germline CDR1 and CDR2 sequences are SQVTM and ANQGSEA. The CDR3 spans 13 residues. The CDR3, as DNA: TGCAGCGCACGAGCGGGATTAGAAGAGACCCAGTACTTC. This sequence encodes CSARAGLEETQYF.

This clonotype came up a few times. This chain links TRBV20-1 with TRBJ2-3; 8 positions match TRBD1. Germline-derived CDR1 and CDR2 are DFQATT and SNEGSKA (reference sequence). CDR3 length: 14 amino acids. V lost 6 bases and J lost 1; bases outside the gene matches: 6. The CDR3 DNA follows: TGCAGTGCGACCGGACAGGGTGGCACAGATACGCAGTATTTT. Amino acid sequence: CSATGQGGTDTQYF.

The chain has TRBV19 and TRBJ2-4, with 7 nucleotides matching TRBD1. This CDR3 has 13 residues. J lost 6 bases, V lost 7 bases, and 6 bases had no gene match. The germline V gene has CDR1 LNHDA and CDR2 SQIVND (reference sequence). CDR3: CASTRTGGNIQYF. The CDR3 DNA reads as TGTGCCAGTACCAGGACAGGAGGAAACATTCAGTACTTC.